This note documents a single TCR beta chain sequence. Its specificity is unknown. The sample is drawn from a study of T cell responses to AZD1222 COVID-19 vaccine. The assay was immunoSEQ multiplex PCR, and TCRdb's table has in-frame clones only and misses some. The sample yields about 170,000 clones, approximately 90% seen once. V was pared by 3 bases and J by 8 bases, with 4 bases of the junction left unmatched. CDR1 is MNHNS and CDR2 is SASEGT in the germline V gene. This CDR3 is 13 amino acids long. Overall study findings and caveats: All repertoire sampling was performed exclusively after the peak T cell response. In a largely white British group with more females than males, clonal diversity was possibly underestimated. Nearly half of unique spike-specific TCRs reportedly avoided B.1.351 and B.1.1.7 mutated regions.

Sample: peripheral blood, taken on day 0 of AZD1222 vaccination. This TCR came from an adult in good health. The chain is built from TRBV6-1 and TRBJ2-1; 7 bases map to TRBD2. The CDR3 DNA sequence: TGTGCCAGCAGTGACCTACTAGCGTATGAGCAGTTCTTC. Its protein is CASSDLLAYEQFF.